A selection of T cell receptor beta chains follows, all from one sample in a study of response to subunit inactivated influenza vaccine. TCRdb processed the RT-PCR reads anew with MiXCR; each CDR3 protein has one entry. The top ten clones hold roughly 7.2% of a sample with roughly 670,000 distinct CDR3 sequences, roughly 15% of them seen once. The material was PBMCs from blood, obtained around 15 days before vaccination. These receptors came from a man aged 50-60 years who received an inactivated influenza vaccine. The CDR3 runs from the conserved cysteine through the conserved F or W. The order of the fields is V gene, clone size, D gene, J gene, CDR3 DNA, CDR3 protein. D genes are given only for firm matches. Clone size is shown for a subset of rows, as once, few, many or a class of expanded clone.

v_call: TRBV28
clone_size: .
d_call: TRBD2
j_call: TRBJ2-2
cdr3_nt: TGTGCCAGCAGACGCCGGACTAGCGGGGAAACCGGGGAGCTGTTTTTT
cdr3_aa: CASRRRTSGETGELFF

v_call: TRBV19
clone_size: few
d_call: TRBD2
j_call: TRBJ2-1
cdr3_nt: TGTGCCAGTAGTTCCCAAGCGGGGGGGACGTACAATGAGCAGTTCTTC
cdr3_aa: CASSSQAGGTYNEQFF

v_call: TRBV29-1
clone_size: many
d_call: TRBD1
j_call: TRBJ1-1
cdr3_nt: TGCAGCGGGTCCACAGGGGACACTGAAGCTTTCTTT
cdr3_aa: CSGSTGDTEAFF

v_call: TRBV12-3/TRBV12-4
clone_size: .
d_call: TRBD2
j_call: TRBJ2-3
cdr3_nt: TGTGCCAGCAGTTTGGGACTACAAGGAGATACGCAGTATTTT
cdr3_aa: CASSLGLQGDTQYF

v_call: TRBV7-9
clone_size: few
d_call: .
j_call: TRBJ2-4
cdr3_nt: TGTGCCAGCAGCCCAGGGACAAAGGTCTACAAAAACATTCAGTACTTC
cdr3_aa: CASSPGTKVYKNIQYF

v_call: TRBV5-1
clone_size: .
d_call: .
j_call: TRBJ1-1
cdr3_nt: TGCGCCAGCAGCTTGTTGTCTGGGGTGAACACTGAAGCTTTCTTT
cdr3_aa: CASSLLSGVNTEAFF

v_call: TRBV7-8
clone_size: .
d_call: .
j_call: TRBJ1-3
cdr3_nt: TGTGCCAGCAGCCCAGACGGGTCATACTCTGGAAACACCATATATTTT
cdr3_aa: CASSPDGSYSGNTIYF

v_call: TRBV27
clone_size: .
d_call: TRBD2
j_call: TRBJ2-3
cdr3_nt: TGTGCCAGCAGTTCCGCTCAAAGCGGGACTAGCGGGAGGGCCCGGGACCCTAGCACAGAAACGCAGTATTTT
cdr3_aa: CASSSAQSGTSGRARDPSTETQYF

v_call: TRBV29-1
clone_size: .
d_call: .
j_call: TRBJ1-5
cdr3_nt: TGCAGCGTTGGAGGAACAGTCGGGGGGCCCCAGCATTTT
cdr3_aa: CSVGGTVGGPQHF

v_call: TRBV11-2
clone_size: .
d_call: TRBD2
j_call: TRBJ2-5
cdr3_nt: TGTGCCAGCAGCTTATGGGCGGGGGGCCAAGAGACCCAGTACTTC
cdr3_aa: CASSLWAGGQETQYF

v_call: TRBV12-3/TRBV12-4
clone_size: .
d_call: .
j_call: TRBJ2-5
cdr3_nt: TGTGCCAGCAGTTTCTCAGGGATGAAGACCCAGTACTTC
cdr3_aa: CASSFSGMKTQYF

v_call: TRBV5-4
clone_size: few
d_call: .
j_call: TRBJ2-7
cdr3_nt: TGTGCCAGCAGCCGACCGGGATGGGGGACCTACGAGCAGTACTTC
cdr3_aa: CASSRPGWGTYEQYF

v_call: TRBV25-1
clone_size: .
d_call: TRBD2
j_call: TRBJ2-1
cdr3_nt: TGTGCCAGCAGTGGGGGACTAGACTACAATGAGCAGTTCTTC
cdr3_aa: CASSGGLDYNEQFF

v_call: TRBV4-3
clone_size: .
d_call: .
j_call: TRBJ2-2
cdr3_nt: TGCGCCAGCAGCCAAGATGAGTCCGTACACACCGGGGAGCTGTTTTTT
cdr3_aa: CASSQDESVHTGELFF

v_call: TRBV3-1
clone_size: .
d_call: .
j_call: TRBJ2-7
cdr3_nt: TGTGCCAGCAGCCAACGGGCTACGACCTACGAGCAGTACTTC
cdr3_aa: CASSQRATTYEQYF